This passage covers 17 T cell receptor beta chains from one sample sequenced in a study of cytomegalovirus exposure and HLA in healthy donors. Data came from immunoSEQ multiplex PCR; TCRdb stores just in-frame clones and leaves some out. The sample lists 100,000 to 150,000 clones, roughly 86% occurring once. The sample consisted of PBMCs. All receptors come from a young man in good health and CMV-seronegative.

This clone showed up just once. The identical CDR3 is also encoded by other nucleotide sequences in the sample. V gene TRBV18 combines with J gene TRBJ2-7, with TRBD1 matching over 7 bases. In germline, CDR1 is KGHSH, CDR2 LQKENI. With 0 bases clipped from V and 4 bases from J, the junction kept 3 bases outside the gene matches. This CDR3 is 14 amino acids long. CDR3 loop: CASSPPGQLYEQYF. Written as DNA, the CDR3 is TGTGCCAGCTCACCACCGGGACAGCTGTACGAGCAGTACTTC.

In nucleotides, the CDR3 is TGTGCCAGCAGTGGACACGTGACAGTAAACACTGAAGCTTTCTTT. It yields the protein CASSGHVTVNTEAFF. This sequence joins TRBV2 and TRBJ1-1, with D possibly matching TRBD1 (5 bases). The V end lost 4 bases, the J end lost 2 bases, and 14 bases lay between the germline ends. The CDR3 spans 15 residues. The germline V gene has CDR1 SNHLY and CDR2 FYNNEI.

This chain joins TRBV2 and TRBJ1-6; D unresolved. Trimming took 4 bases from V and 10 from J, leaving 14 bases between them. The CDR3 length is 14 residues. Germline V gene lookup returns CDR1 SNHLY and CDR2 FYNNEI. The CDR3 sequence is CASSGRDVRSPLHF. Here the CDR3 DNA reads TGTGCCAGCAGTGGAAGAGATGTCAGGTCACCCCTCCACTTT.

J is TRBJ2-7 and V is TRBV4-3; 7 bases are shared with TRBD1. The germline CDR1 and CDR2 sequences are LGHNA and YSLEER. V lost 6 bases to trimming and J lost 1 base; unmatched junction nucleotides: 9. The CDR3 contains 15 residues. Here the CDR3 reads CASRQGRWESYEQYF. CDR3 sequence (DNA): TGCGCCAGCAGACAGGGGCGTTGGGAGTCCTACGAGCAGTACTTC.

This sequence joins TRBV18 and TRBJ2-7, with D possibly TRBD1 on 6 matching bases. The germline V gene has CDR1 KGHSH and CDR2 LQKENI. The CDR3 covers 13 residues. With 8 bases removed from V and 0 bases from J, the gap between germline ends came to 11 bases. The CDR3 DNA reads as TGTGCCAGCCACGACAGGTCCTCCTACGAGCAGTACTTC. Translation gives CASHDRSSYEQYF.

The chain is built from TRBV9 and TRBJ2-1; 9 bases line up with TRBD1. From germline, CDR1 is SGDLS and CDR2 YYNGEE. The CDR3 runs 15 residues. V lost 0 bases to trimming and J lost 3 bases; unmatched junction nucleotides: 1. CDR3 region: CASSVAGQGYNEQFF. CDR3 nucleotides: TGTGCCAGCAGCGTAGCGGGACAGGGCTACAATGAGCAGTTCTTC.

The chain joins TRBV19 to TRBJ1-1; 7 nucleotides line up with TRBD1. Trimming at V came to 7 bases and at J to 4 bases, leaving 15 bases not matched to a gene. Germline loops: CDR1 LNHDA, CDR2 SQIVND (reference sequence). The CDR3 has 16 residues. CDR3 sequence reads: CASMGLRGRERTEAFF. CDR3 in DNA: TGTGCCAGTATGGGGTTGAGGGGGCGCGAGCGCACTGAAGCTTTCTTT.

The chain has TRBV19 and TRBJ1-2, with TRBD1 matching 7 bases. The CDR3 runs to 13 residues. The V gene end was trimmed by 3 bases and the J gene end by 4 bases; junction bases not matched to a gene: 2. From germline, CDR1 is LNHDA and CDR2 SQIVND (reference sequence). CDR3 sequence: CASSMQGGYGYTF. Written as DNA, the CDR3 is TGTGCCAGTAGTATGCAGGGGGGCTATGGCTACACCTTC.

V and J are TRBV9 and TRBJ2-7; 9 nucleotides agree with TRBD2. The J segment lost 3 bases and the V segment lost 3 bases, leaving 7 bases of the junction unmatched. Germline V lookup: CDR1 SGDLS, CDR2 YYNGEE. CDR3 length equals 15 residues. CDR3 sequence: CASSAAGGMGYEQYF. The CDR3 coding sequence is TGTGCCAGCAGCGCCGCGGGGGGGATGGGCTACGAGCAGTACTTC.

The chain couples TRBV4-1 to TRBJ1-2; the D is unclear. Looked up from germline, CDR1 is MGHRA and CDR2 is YSYEKL. Trimming cost V 2 bases and J 3 bases, with 16 bases left between them. There are 16 residues in the CDR3. The CDR3 spells CASSQTEAGMDYGYTF. The CDR3 coding sequence is TGCGCCAGCAGCCAAACTGAGGCGGGGATGGACTATGGCTACACCTTC.

The V gene is TRBV4-3, the J gene TRBJ2-1; D uncertain. V shed 2 bases and J shed 4 bases, with 9 bases lying between them. Per the germline V gene, CDR1 is LGHNA and CDR2 is YSLEER. There are 14 residues in the CDR3. In DNA form, the CDR3 reads TGCGCCAGCAGCCAAACTCCCCTTTACAATGAGCAGTTCTTC. Protein sequence: CASSQTPLYNEQFF.

The chain uses TRBV18 and TRBJ1-2; TRBD1 matches 8 bases. Germline values: CDR1 KGHSH, CDR2 LQKENI. The CDR3 totals 18 residues. V was pared by 1 base and J by 0 bases, with 10 bases of the junction left unmatched. The DNA for the CDR3 is TGTGCCAGCTCACCACTCGGGACAGGTTCCGGATCTAACTATGGCTACACCTTC. This translates into CASSPLGTGSGSNYGYTF.

This clone appeared a single time. The chain carries TRBV12-5 and TRBJ1-3; no firm D call. From germline, CDR1 is LGHNT and CDR2 FRNRAP. V was cut by 6 bases and J by 0 bases, with 12 bases left in between. The CDR3 is 15 residues long. The DNA for the CDR3 is TGTGCTAGTGGCTTAAAAACAGCCTCTGGAAACACCATATATTTT. Protein product: CASGLKTASGNTIYF.

This clone was counted once. The V call is TRBV5-6, the J call TRBJ2-7; D might be TRBD1 (6 bases). Germline-derived CDR1 and CDR2 are SGHDT and YYEEEE. Trimming took off 4 bases at V and 0 bases at J, with 17 bases between the two ends. The CDR3 sequence is 16 residues long. The CDR3: CASSGKQGFGSYEQYF. As DNA, the CDR3 is TGTGCCAGCAGCGGAAAACAGGGATTCGGCTCCTACGAGCAGTACTTC. Filled out from reference TRBV5-6 and TRBJ2-7, the complete variable domain reads DAGVTQSPTHLIKTRGQQVTLRCSPKSGHDTVSWYQQALGQGPQFIFQYYEEEERQRGNFPDRFSGHQFPNYSSELNVNALLLGDSALYLCASSGKQGFGSYEQYFGPGTRLTVT.

The rearrangement links TRBV15 to TRBJ1-4, with 9 bases that match TRBD1. The germline gives CDR1 LNHNV, CDR2 YYDKDF (reference sequence). Trimming took 1 base from V and 7 from J; bases not matched to a gene: 4. There are 15 residues in the CDR3. Here the CDR3 reads CATSRGGQGGEKLFF. The CDR3 DNA reads TGTGCCACCAGCAGAGGGGGACAGGGAGGTGAAAAACTGTTTTTT. Looking up the rest from reference TRBV15 and TRBJ1-4 gives the full variable domain: DAMVIQNPRYQVTQFGKPVTLSCSQTLNHNVMYWYQQKSSQAPKLLFHYYDKDFNNEADTPDNFQSRRPNTSFCFLDIRSPGLGDTAMYLCATSRGGQGGEKLFFGSGTQLSVL.

The chain uses TRBV2 and TRBJ2-6; no reliable D call. This CDR3 contains 13 residues. V lost 3 bases, J lost 4 bases, and 4 bases lay in between. Germline CDR1 is SNHLY and CDR2 is FYNNEI. DNA of the CDR3: TGTGCCAGCAGTGAGGCCGGGGCCAACGTCCTGACTTTC. Translation gives CASSEAGANVLTF.

The chain carries TRBV5-1 and TRBJ1-5; the D gene is possibly TRBD1 (6 bases). Germline loops: CDR1 SGHRS, CDR2 YFSETQ. V was cut by 2 bases and J by 4 bases, with 10 bases left in between. CDR3 length equals 14 residues. The DNA for the CDR3 is TGCGCCAGCAGCTTAGGGACAATTAATCAGCCCCAGCATTTT. It yields the protein CASSLGTINQPQHF. Filled out from reference TRBV5-1 and TRBJ1-5, the complete variable domain reads KAGVTQTPRYLIKTRGQQVTLSCSPISGHRSVSWYQQTPGQGLQFLFEYFSETQRNKGNFPGRFSGRQFSNSRSEMNVSTLELGDSALYLCASSLGTINQPQHFGDGTRLSIL.